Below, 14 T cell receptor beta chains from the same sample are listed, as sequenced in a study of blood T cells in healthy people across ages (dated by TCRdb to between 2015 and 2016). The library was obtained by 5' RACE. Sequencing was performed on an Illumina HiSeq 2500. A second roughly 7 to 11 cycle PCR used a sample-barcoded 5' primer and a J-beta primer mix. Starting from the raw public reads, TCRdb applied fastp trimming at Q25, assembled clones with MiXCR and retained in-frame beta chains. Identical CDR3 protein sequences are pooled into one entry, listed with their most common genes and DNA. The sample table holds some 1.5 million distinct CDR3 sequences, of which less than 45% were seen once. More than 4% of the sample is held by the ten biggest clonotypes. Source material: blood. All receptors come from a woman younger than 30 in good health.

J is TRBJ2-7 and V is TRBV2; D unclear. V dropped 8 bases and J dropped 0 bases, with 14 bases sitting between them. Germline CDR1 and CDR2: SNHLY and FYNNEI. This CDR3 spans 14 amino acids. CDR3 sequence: CASLPGSFSYEQYF. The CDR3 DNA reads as TGTGCCAGCCTTCCCGGCAGCTTCTCCTACGAGCAGTACTTC. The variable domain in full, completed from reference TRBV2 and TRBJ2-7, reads EPEVTQTPSHQVTQMGQEVILRCVPISNHLYFYWYRQILGQKVEFLVSFYNNEISEKSEIFDDQFSVERPDGSNFTLKIRSTKLEDSAMYFCASLPGSFSYEQYFGPGTRLTVT.

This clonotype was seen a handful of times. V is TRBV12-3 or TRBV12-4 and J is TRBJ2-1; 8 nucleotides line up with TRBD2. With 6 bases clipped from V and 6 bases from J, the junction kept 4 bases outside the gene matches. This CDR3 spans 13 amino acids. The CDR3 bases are TGTGCCAGCAGCGGGGGGGCCGTCAATGAGCAGTTCTTC. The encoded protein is CASSGGAVNEQFF.

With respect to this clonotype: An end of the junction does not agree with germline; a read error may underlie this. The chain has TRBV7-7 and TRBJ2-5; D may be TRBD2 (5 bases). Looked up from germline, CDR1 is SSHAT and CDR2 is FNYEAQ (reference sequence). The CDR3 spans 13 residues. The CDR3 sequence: CASSLDYSETQYF. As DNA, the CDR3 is TGTGCTAGCAGCTTAGACTATTCCGAGACCCAGTACTTC.

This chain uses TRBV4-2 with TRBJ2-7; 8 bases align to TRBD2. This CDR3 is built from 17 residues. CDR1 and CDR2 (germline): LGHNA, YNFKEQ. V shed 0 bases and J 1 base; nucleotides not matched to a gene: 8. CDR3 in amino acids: CASSQDSVIAGSYEQYF. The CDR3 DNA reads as TGTGCCAGCAGCCAAGACTCGGTGATAGCGGGATCCTACGAGCAGTACTTC.

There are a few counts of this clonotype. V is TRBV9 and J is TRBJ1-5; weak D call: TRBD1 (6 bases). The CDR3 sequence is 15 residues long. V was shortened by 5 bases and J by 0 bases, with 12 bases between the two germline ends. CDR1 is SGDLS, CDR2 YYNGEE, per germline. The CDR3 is CASSPGTNSNQPQHF. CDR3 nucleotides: TGTGCCAGCAGTCCCGGGACAAATAGCAATCAGCCCCAGCATTTT.

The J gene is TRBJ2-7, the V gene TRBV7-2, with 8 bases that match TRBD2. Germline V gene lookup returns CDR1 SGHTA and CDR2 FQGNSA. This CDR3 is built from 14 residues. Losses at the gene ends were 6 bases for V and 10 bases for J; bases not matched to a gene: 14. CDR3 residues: CASSSLAGKGSQYF. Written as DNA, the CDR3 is TGTGCCAGCAGTTCGTTAGCGGGAAAAGGGTCCCAGTACTTC.

CDR3 sequence reads: CSVEGTKRNEQFF. The CDR3 bases are TGCAGCGTTGAGGGGACTAAACGCAATGAGCAGTTCTTC. V is TRBV29-1 and J is TRBJ2-1, with TRBD2 matching 7 bases. The V gene's germline CDR1 is SQVTM and CDR2 ANQGSEA. The length of the CDR3 is 13 residues. The trim removed 3 bases at V and 6 bases at J, leaving 5 bases unmatched.

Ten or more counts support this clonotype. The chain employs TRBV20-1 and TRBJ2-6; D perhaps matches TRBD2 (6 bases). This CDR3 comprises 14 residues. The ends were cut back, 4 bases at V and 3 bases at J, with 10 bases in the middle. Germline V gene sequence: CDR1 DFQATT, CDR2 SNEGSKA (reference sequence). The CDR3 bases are TGCAGTGCTACCGGGGGAATTGGGGCCAACGTCCTGACTTTC. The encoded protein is CSATGGIGANVLTF.

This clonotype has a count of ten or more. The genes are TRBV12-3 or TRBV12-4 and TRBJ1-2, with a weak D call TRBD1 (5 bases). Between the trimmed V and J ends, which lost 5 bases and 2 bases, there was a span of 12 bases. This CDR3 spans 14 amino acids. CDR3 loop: CASSRGDGNYGYTF. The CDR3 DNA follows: TGTGCCAGCAGTCGAGGGGACGGAAACTATGGCTACACCTTC.

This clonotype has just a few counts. CDR3 in amino acids: CASSVGQRYEQYF. CDR3 coding DNA: TGTGCCAGCAGTGTTGGACAACGCTACGAGCAGTACTTC. This sequence joins TRBV12-3 or TRBV12-4 and TRBJ2-7, with a weak D call TRBD1 (5 bases). The CDR3 is made up of 13 amino acids. The V and J ends lost 5 bases and 3 bases respectively, with 11 bases between them.

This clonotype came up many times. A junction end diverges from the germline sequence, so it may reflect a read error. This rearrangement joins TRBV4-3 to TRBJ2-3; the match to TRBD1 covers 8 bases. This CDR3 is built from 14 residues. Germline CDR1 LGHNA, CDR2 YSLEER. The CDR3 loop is CASSQDRGTDTQYF. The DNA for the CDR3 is TGTGCCAGCAGCCAGGACAGGGGCACAGATACGCAGTATTTT.

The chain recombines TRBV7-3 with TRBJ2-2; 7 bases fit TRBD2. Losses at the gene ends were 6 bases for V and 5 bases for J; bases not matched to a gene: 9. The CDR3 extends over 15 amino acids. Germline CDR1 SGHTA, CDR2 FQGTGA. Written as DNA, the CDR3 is TGTGCCAGCAGTAAACTCCTAGCGGAGACCGGGGAGCTGTTTTTT. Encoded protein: CASSKLLAETGELFF.

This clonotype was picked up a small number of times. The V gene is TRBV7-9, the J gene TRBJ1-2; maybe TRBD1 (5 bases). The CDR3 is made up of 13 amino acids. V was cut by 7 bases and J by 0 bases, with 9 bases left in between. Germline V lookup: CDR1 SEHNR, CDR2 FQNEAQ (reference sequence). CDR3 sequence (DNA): TGTGCCAGCACCGGGACGGCTAACTATGGCTACACCTTC. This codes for CASTGTANYGYTF.

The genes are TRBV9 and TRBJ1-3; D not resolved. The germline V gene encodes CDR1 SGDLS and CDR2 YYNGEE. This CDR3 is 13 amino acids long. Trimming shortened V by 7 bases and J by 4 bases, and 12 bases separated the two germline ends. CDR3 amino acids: CASGRAAGNTIYF. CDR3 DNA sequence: TGTGCCAGCGGGCGGGCTGCCGGAAACACCATATATTTT. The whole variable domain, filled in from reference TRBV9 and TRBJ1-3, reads DSGVTQTPKHLITATGQRVTLRCSPRSGDLSVYWYQQSLDQGLQFLIQYYNGEERAKGNILERFSAQQFPDLHSELNLSSLELGDSALYFCASGRAAGNTIYFGEGSWLTVV.